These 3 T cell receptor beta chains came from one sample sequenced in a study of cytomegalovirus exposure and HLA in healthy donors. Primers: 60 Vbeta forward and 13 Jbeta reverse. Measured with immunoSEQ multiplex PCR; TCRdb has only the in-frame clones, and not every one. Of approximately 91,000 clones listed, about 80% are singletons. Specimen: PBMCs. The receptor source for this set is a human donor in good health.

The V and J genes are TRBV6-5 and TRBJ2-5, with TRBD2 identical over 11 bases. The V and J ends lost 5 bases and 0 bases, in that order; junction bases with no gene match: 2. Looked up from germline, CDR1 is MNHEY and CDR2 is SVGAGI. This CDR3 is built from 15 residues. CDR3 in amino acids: CASSRGLADQETQYF. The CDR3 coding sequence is TGTGCCAGCAGTCGGGGACTAGCGGACCAAGAGACCCAGTACTTC.

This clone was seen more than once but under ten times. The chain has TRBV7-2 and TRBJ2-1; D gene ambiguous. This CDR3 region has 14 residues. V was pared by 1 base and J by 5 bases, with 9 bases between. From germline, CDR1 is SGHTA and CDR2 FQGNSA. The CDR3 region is CASSLVPQNNEQFF. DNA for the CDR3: TGTGCCAGCAGCTTAGTTCCCCAGAACAATGAGCAGTTCTTC.

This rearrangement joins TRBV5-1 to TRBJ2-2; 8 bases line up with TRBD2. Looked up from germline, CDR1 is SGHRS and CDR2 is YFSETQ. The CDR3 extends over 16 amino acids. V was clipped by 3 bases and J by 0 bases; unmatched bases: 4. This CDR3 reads CASSSGAGANTGELFF. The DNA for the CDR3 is TGCGCCAGCAGCTCGGGAGCGGGAGCGAACACCGGGGAGCTGTTTTTT.